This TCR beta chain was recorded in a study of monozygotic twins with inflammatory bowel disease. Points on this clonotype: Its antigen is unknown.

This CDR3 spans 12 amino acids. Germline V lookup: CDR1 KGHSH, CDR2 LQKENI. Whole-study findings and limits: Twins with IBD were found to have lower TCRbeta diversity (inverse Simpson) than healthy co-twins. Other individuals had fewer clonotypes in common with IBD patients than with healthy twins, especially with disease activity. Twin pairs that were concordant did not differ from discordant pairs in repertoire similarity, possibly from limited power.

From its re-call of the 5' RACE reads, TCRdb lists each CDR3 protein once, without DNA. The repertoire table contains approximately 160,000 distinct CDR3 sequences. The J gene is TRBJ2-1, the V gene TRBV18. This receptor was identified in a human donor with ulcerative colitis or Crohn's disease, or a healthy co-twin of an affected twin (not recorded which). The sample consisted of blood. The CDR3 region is CASSPNTNEQFF.